A single sample is the source of the 25 T cell receptor beta chains below, sequenced in a study of shared clonotypes between healthy human individuals. The protocol was immunoSEQ multiplex PCR, while the TCRdb copy is restricted to in-frame clones and leaves out a portion. The table includes roughly 530,000 clones, 96% detected once. The sample consisted of naive CD4+ T cells sorted from blood. Subset in this sample: CD45RA+ positively selected. The origin of the receptors is a woman in her 30s in good health.

This chain links TRBV19 with TRBJ2-1, with 8 positions matching TRBD2. The J segment lost 8 bases and the V segment lost 1 base, leaving 7 bases of the junction unmatched. Germline loops: CDR1 LNHDA, CDR2 SQIVND (reference sequence). The CDR3 totals 15 residues. The CDR3 nucleotides are TGTGCCAGTAGTATAGGAGCGGGAGTTTCGGATGAGCAGTTCTTC. Protein product: CASSIGAGVSDEQFF.

The V and J genes are TRBV5-6 and TRBJ1-4; the match to TRBD1 covers 7 bases. The ends lost 0 bases at V and 3 bases at J; junction bases unmatched: 2. This CDR3 is 15 amino acids long. Germline lookup yields CDR1 SGHDT and CDR2 YYEEEE. The CDR3 region is CASSLVTGANEKLFF. DNA for the CDR3: TGTGCCAGCAGCTTGGTTACAGGGGCTAATGAAAAACTGTTTTTT.

The J gene is TRBJ2-4, the V gene TRBV15; D may be TRBD1 (5 bases). V lost 0 bases and J lost 1, with 16 bases in between. The germline V gene encodes CDR1 LNHNV and CDR2 YYDKDF (reference sequence). CDR3 length: 18 residues. CDR3 loop: CATSRDTGASGAKNIQYF. The CDR3 region has the DNA TGTGCCACCAGCAGAGATACTGGGGCCTCAGGGGCCAAAAACATTCAGTACTTC.

The rearrangement uses TRBV2 and TRBJ2-5; D gene ambiguous. This CDR3 contains 14 residues. Deletions cut 6 bases from V and 5 bases from J, with 16 bases between. Germline CDR1 and CDR2: SNHLY and FYNNEI. The CDR3 nucleotides read TGTGCCAGCAGCCTTGGGGTCCCCGTTGAGACCCAGTACTTC. It yields the protein CASSLGVPVETQYF.

The chain joins TRBV18 to TRBJ1-1, with D unclear. The CDR3 is 16 amino acids. CDR1 is KGHSH, CDR2 LQKENI, per germline. V lost 2 bases and J 0 bases, leaving 13 bases between the germline ends. In nucleotides, the CDR3 is TGTGCCAGCTCACCAGTCTCGAAAGGTGTGAACACTGAAGCTTTCTTT. This encodes CASSPVSKGVNTEAFF. The entire variable domain, with the rest obtained from reference TRBV18 and TRBJ1-1, is as follows: NAGVMQNPRHLVRRRGQEARLRCSPMKGHSHVYWYRQLPEEGLKFMVYLQKENIIDESGMPKERFSAEFPKEGPSILRIQQVVRGDSAAYFCASSPVSKGVNTEAFFGQGTRLTVV.

The chain is built from TRBV6-5 and TRBJ2-5; D perhaps matches TRBD2 (6 bases). The last part of the DNA fits TRBJ2-7 better; the J call may be wrong. This CDR3 comprises 16 residues. Germline CDR1 MNHEY, CDR2 SVGAGI. The CDR3 sequence is CASSYSEGPWAYEQYF. DNA for the CDR3: TGTGCCAGCAGTTACTCGGAGGGACCCTGGGCCTACGAGCAGTACTTC.

V and J are TRBV7-8 and TRBJ2-7; D is undetermined. Germline V gene lookup returns CDR1 SGHVS and CDR2 FQNEAQ. V shed 3 bases and J shed 2 bases, with 8 bases lying between them. The CDR3 spans 13 residues. The CDR3 nucleotides are TGTGCCAGCAGCTTCGGCAGTGCCTACGAGCAGTACTTC. Translating it yields CASSFGSAYEQYF.

The chain combines TRBV6-1 with TRBJ1-4; TRBD1 matches at 8 bases. The CDR3 contains 15 residues. V dropped 6 bases and J dropped 5; count of bases not matched to a gene: 8. CDR1 is MNHNS, CDR2 SASEGT, per germline. CDR3 sequence: CASRQGASYNEKLFF. The CDR3 nucleotides read TGTGCCAGCAGGCAGGGGGCCTCTTACAATGAAAAACTGTTTTTT.

CDR3 protein: CASSEGGQGSNSPLHF. The CDR3 bases are TGTGCCAGCAGTGAAGGGGGACAGGGGAGTAATTCACCCCTCCACTTT. The chain recombines TRBV2 with TRBJ1-6; 10 nucleotides line up with TRBD1. J was trimmed by 6 bases and V by 1 base; bases with no gene match: 3. This CDR3 has 16 residues. Germline assignment: CDR1 SNHLY and CDR2 FYNNEI.

The CDR3 is CASSQSDGSYEQYF. The CDR3 region has the DNA TGCGCCAGCAGCCAATCCGACGGCTCCTACGAGCAGTACTTC. The chain carries TRBV4-1 and TRBJ2-7; D not certain. Germline V gene lookup returns CDR1 MGHRA and CDR2 YSYEKL. The CDR3 consists of 14 residues. The V end lost 2 bases, the J end lost 0 bases, and 8 bases lay between the germline ends.

This chain joins TRBV28 and TRBJ2-6, with TRBD2 identical over 8 bases. This CDR3 has 15 residues. Germline-derived CDR1 and CDR2 are MDHEN and SYDVKM. J lost 2 bases, V lost 7 bases, and 4 bases had no gene match. CDR3 DNA: TGTGCCAGCACTACGGGGGGGGCTGGGGCCAACGTCCTGACTTTC. Amino acids: CASTTGGAGANVLTF.

This rearrangement joins TRBV5-1 to TRBJ1-1; no firm D call. Germline loops: CDR1 SGHRS, CDR2 YFSETQ. The CDR3 sequence is 13 residues long. Trimming removed 2 bases at V and 1 base at J, with 6 bases between. This chain's CDR3 is CASSFRGNTEAFF. Written as DNA, the CDR3 is TGCGCCAGCAGCTTCCGGGGGAACACTGAAGCTTTCTTT.

The chain is built from TRBV30 and TRBJ1-5; D perhaps matches TRBD1 (5 bases). The V gene lost 0 bases and the J gene lost 7 bases, with 13 bases spanning the gap. Germline values: CDR1 GTSNPN, CDR2 SVGIG (reference sequence). The CDR3 has 14 residues. CDR3 amino acids: CAWSVGAASQPQHF. The CDR3 DNA reads as TGTGCCTGGAGTGTAGGGGCGGCGAGCCAGCCCCAGCATTTT.

This chain links TRBV5-1 with TRBJ2-7; TRBD1 agrees at 9 bases. Germline V CDR1 and CDR2: SGHRS, YFSETQ. CDR3 length: 14 residues. Unmatched junction bases numbered 2, after V lost 0 bases and J lost 4 bases. Here the CDR3 reads CASSLGDRAYEQYF. For the CDR3, the DNA is TGCGCCAGCAGCTTGGGGGACAGGGCTTACGAGCAGTACTTC.

The CDR3 region has the DNA TGTGCCAGCAGTTACCCGGGACAGGGTTACGAGCAGTACTTC. Encoded protein: CASSYPGQGYEQYF. The J gene is TRBJ2-7, the V gene TRBV6-6, with TRBD1 matching 9 bases. CDR1 MNHNY and CDR2 SVGAGI come from the germline V gene (reference sequence). The CDR3 extends over 14 amino acids. The ends lost 2 bases at V and 4 bases at J; junction bases unmatched: 3.

The chain couples TRBV7-2 to TRBJ2-7; D remains unclear. Per germline, CDR1 SGHTA and CDR2 FQGNSA. There are 13 residues in the CDR3. Trimming pared 5 bases from V and 0 bases from J, leaving 8 bases between. For the CDR3, the DNA is TGTGCCAGCAGCGTCGCCGGCTCCTACGAGCAGTACTTC. Residues: CASSVAGSYEQYF.

The rearrangement links TRBV27 to TRBJ2-5; 8 nucleotides agree with TRBD1. The DNA end lines up better with TRBJ2-7; the J call may be wrong. This CDR3 has 16 amino acids. Germline V lookup: CDR1 MNHEY, CDR2 SMNVEV (reference sequence). The CDR3 sequence is CASSPLRTGTNYEQYF. The CDR3 DNA follows: TGTGCCAGCAGTCCCCTAAGGACAGGGACGAACTACGAGCAGTACTTC.

This clone is a singleton in its sample. The chain couples TRBV4-1 to TRBJ2-1, with 7 bases identical to TRBD2. V gave up 5 bases and J gave up 5 bases; unmatched junction bases: 12. The germline gives CDR1 MGHRA, CDR2 YSYEKL. There are 16 residues in the CDR3. The CDR3 spells CASSDPVTSRDNEQFF. CDR3 bases: TGCGCCAGCAGCGACCCAGTGACTAGCCGGGACAATGAGCAGTTCTTC.

The CDR3: CASSATSGPGGEQFF. The DNA of the CDR3 is TGTGCCAGCAGCGCGACTAGCGGCCCCGGCGGTGAGCAGTTCTTC. The chain joins TRBV9 to TRBJ2-1, with 9 bases identical to TRBD2. J lost 9 bases, V lost 3 bases, and 10 bases had no gene match. Germline CDR1 reads SGDLS; CDR2 reads YYNGEE. There are 15 residues in the CDR3.

The chain recombines TRBV18 with TRBJ2-5; D is uncertain. Germline CDR1 KGHSH, CDR2 LQKENI. Trimming took 2 bases from V and 4 from J, leaving 11 bases between them. CDR3 length: 14 residues. The CDR3 nucleotides are TGTGCCAGCTCACCATTGTCACAGTCAGAGACCCAGTACTTC. Translated: CASSPLSQSETQYF.

V and J are TRBV7-9 and TRBJ2-1, with 9 nucleotides matching TRBD2. Germline V gene sequence: CDR1 SEHNR, CDR2 FQNEAQ (reference sequence). The J segment lost 0 bases and the V segment lost 6 bases, leaving 0 bases of the junction unmatched. The CDR3 covers 14 residues. The CDR3 nucleotides are TGTGCCAGCAGACTAGCGGGCTCCTACAATGAGCAGTTCTTC. It codes for CASRLAGSYNEQFF.

The V call is TRBV18, the J call TRBJ1-1; TRBD1 matches at 8 bases. V gave up 3 bases and J gave up 6 bases; unmatched junction bases: 9. Germline V gives CDR1 KGHSH, CDR2 LQKENI. The CDR3 totals 15 residues. The CDR3 is CASSPGDRSFPEAFF. Written as DNA, the CDR3 is TGTGCCAGCTCACCCGGGGACAGGAGCTTCCCTGAAGCTTTCTTT.

The chain links TRBV29-1 to TRBJ2-2; TRBD2 matches at 11 bases. CDR1 is SQVTM and CDR2 is ANQGSEA in the germline V gene. The CDR3 loop spans 16 amino acids. The V segment lost 6 bases and the J segment 0 bases; nucleotides outside the gene matches: 6. The CDR3 nucleotides read TGCAGCGTGGGGGGGACTAGCGGACCGAACACCGGGGAGCTGTTTTTT. This encodes CSVGGTSGPNTGELFF.

The chain recombines TRBV14 with TRBJ2-3; tentatively, D is TRBD1 (5 bases). Trimming took 2 bases from V and 0 from J, leaving 18 bases between them. This CDR3 has 18 residues. CDR1 SGHDN and CDR2 FVKESK come from the germline V gene. For the CDR3, the DNA is TGTGCCAGCAGCCAATCTCTGGGGCTTGCCCCTAGCACAGATACGCAGTATTTT. It yields the protein CASSQSLGLAPSTDTQYF.

This chain connects TRBV5-4 to TRBJ2-7; perhaps TRBD1 as D (6 bases). Germline lookup yields CDR1 SGHNT and CDR2 YYREEE (reference sequence). The V gene lost 0 bases and the J gene lost 2 bases, with 12 bases spanning the gap. The CDR3 is 15 amino acids. DNA for the CDR3: TGTGCCAGCAGCTTGGCAGGGGCCCTCACCTACGAGCAGTACTTC. Translated: CASSLAGALTYEQYF. Looking up the rest from reference TRBV5-4 and TRBJ2-7 gives the full variable domain: ETGVTQSPTHLIKTRGQQVTLRCSSQSGHNTVSWYQQALGQGPQFIFQYYREEENGRGNFPPRFSGLQFPNYSSELNVNALELDDSALYLCASSLAGALTYEQYFGPGTRLTVT.